This T cell receptor (beta chain) was identified in a study of T cells in Graves' hyperthyroidism and ophthalmopathy. Study results and caveats: Blood also carried most thyroid clonotypes expanded above 0.001. A median approximately 6.8 months before onset, the model predicted ophthalmopathy.

Per germline, CDR1 SEHNR and CDR2 FQNEAQ (reference sequence). This CDR3 comprises 13 residues. Trimming cost V 5 bases and J 10 bases; bases outside gene matches: 4. Regions amplified from RNA transcripts were the TCR beta CDR3 regions. First-round RT-PCR targeting the TCR CDR3 was performed with the HTBI primer set. A single record per CDR3 protein comes from TCRdb applying MiXCR to the multiplex PCR reads. The data hold over 350,000 distinct CDR3 sequences, with more than 12% observed a single time. With respect to this clonotype: No antigen is known for it.

Patients were excluded because of uncontrolled infection, other autoimmune disease, pregnancy or lactation. Diagnostic assessment was based on clinical symptoms, serum thyroxine and TRAb, thyroid ultrasound and orbital computed tomography. The sequence derives from a man in his fifties or sixties with Graves' ophthalmopathy. The gene calls are TRBV7-9 and TRBJ2-1; TRBD1 agrees at 11 bases. The sequenced sample was blood. The CDR3 nucleotides read TGTGCCAGCAGCGGACAGGGGGCATGGGAGCAGTTCTTC. This encodes CASSGQGAWEQFF.